The 13 T cell receptor beta chains below all came from one sample that was sequenced in a study of cytomegalovirus exposure and HLA in healthy donors. Only in-frame clones appear in the TCRdb table, and some are missing; sequencing was by immunoSEQ multiplex PCR. The data show 130,000 to 150,000 clones, with around 90% seen just once and 3.5% to 5.5% held by the top ten. Specimen: PBMCs. The source is a man aged 18 to 29 in good health and CMV-seropositive.

CDR3 bases: TGCGCCAGCAGTGAGCTCGGGTCTGTCCACGAGCAGTACTTC. It yields the protein CASSELGSVHEQYF. This chain joins TRBV10-1 and TRBJ2-7; D gene unclear. This CDR3 has 14 amino acids. Trimming pared 2 bases from V and 5 bases from J, leaving 13 bases between. Germline CDR1 WNHNN, CDR2 SYGVQD (reference sequence).

This chain joins TRBV5-4 and TRBJ1-6; perhaps TRBD1 as D (6 bases). The CDR3 sequence is 15 residues long. Germline CDR1 and CDR2: SGHNT and YYREEE (reference sequence). Trimming stripped 4 bases from V and 0 bases from J, with 8 bases between. The CDR3 sequence: CASSMDSSYNSPLHF. CDR3 coding DNA: TGTGCCAGCAGCATGGACAGCTCCTATAATTCACCCCTCCACTTT.

V usage is TRBV7-9 and J usage is TRBJ1-5; 7 positions agree with TRBD1. Losses at the gene ends were 5 bases for V and 6 bases for J; bases not matched to a gene: 10. Germline V lookup: CDR1 SEHNR, CDR2 FQNEAQ (reference sequence). There are 15 residues in the CDR3. Here the CDR3 reads CASSPWQGDGQPQHF. The CDR3 DNA sequence: TGTGCCAGCAGCCCCTGGCAGGGGGATGGTCAGCCCCAGCATTTT.

This chain links TRBV7-9 with TRBJ2-1; 10 bases fit TRBD2. The germline V gene encodes CDR1 SEHNR and CDR2 FQNEAQ (reference sequence). CDR3 length: 16 amino acids. V gave up 5 bases and J gave up 2 bases; unmatched junction bases: 6. The CDR3 nucleotides read TGTGCCAGCAGCGCCTTGACTAGCGGGCCCTACAATGAGCAGTTCTTC. Amino acid sequence: CASSALTSGPYNEQFF. The variable domain in full, completed from reference TRBV7-9 and TRBJ2-1, reads DTGVSQNPRHKITKRGQNVTFRCDPISEHNRLYWYRQTLGQGPEFLTYFQNEAQLEKSRLLSDRFSAERPKGSFSTLEIQRTEQGDSAMYLCASSALTSGPYNEQFFGPGTRLTVL.

CDR3 residues: CASSQTIERGVRETQYF. In nucleotides, the CDR3 is TGCGCCAGCAGCCAAACGATCGAACGGGGGGTCCGGGAGACCCAGTACTTC. V and J are TRBV4-1 and TRBJ2-5; 7 bases map to TRBD2. The CDR3 consists of 17 residues. Trimming at V came to 2 bases and at J to 5 bases, leaving 14 bases not matched to a gene. Germline loops: CDR1 MGHRA, CDR2 YSYEKL.

The V call is TRBV28, the J call TRBJ1-5; 9 bases are shared with TRBD1. Germline V gives CDR1 MDHEN, CDR2 SYDVKM. The CDR3 length is 17 residues. The V gene end was trimmed by 4 bases and the J gene end by 0 bases; junction bases not matched to a gene: 7. The DNA of the CDR3 is TGTGCCAGCAGTTCCGGGACAGGGCTATATAGCAATCAGCCCCAGCATTTT. It yields the protein CASSSGTGLYSNQPQHF.

This chain links TRBV5-1 with TRBJ1-4; D may be TRBD1 (5 bases). This CDR3 is 15 amino acids long. CDR1 is SGHRS and CDR2 is YFSETQ in the germline V gene. The ends were cut back, 4 bases at V and 0 bases at J, with 10 bases in the middle. The CDR3: CASSPTVATNEKLFF. Written as DNA, the CDR3 is TGCGCCAGCAGCCCGACAGTTGCAACTAATGAAAAACTGTTTTTT.

The chain carries TRBV27 and TRBJ2-3; TRBD1 matches at 8 bases. CDR1 is MNHEY and CDR2 is SMNVEV in the germline V gene (reference sequence). The CDR3 contains 15 residues. Trimming cost V 1 base and J 5 bases; bases outside gene matches: 5. CDR3 nucleotides: TGTGCCAGCAGTTTATTCGGACAGGGAGAAGATACGCAGTATTTT. It translates to CASSLFGQGEDTQYF.

The chain couples TRBV30 to TRBJ2-7, with D possibly matching TRBD1 (6 bases). V lost 2 bases and J lost 2, with 10 bases in between. CDR1 is GTSNPN, CDR2 SVGIG, per germline (reference sequence). The CDR3 extends over 13 amino acids. The CDR3, as DNA: TGTGCCTGGAGTACCGGGACACCCTACGAGCAGTACTTC. It translates to CAWSTGTPYEQYF. Using reference TRBV30 and TRBJ2-7 for the parts outside the CDR3, the full variable domain is SQTIHQWPATLVQPVGSPLSLECTVEGTSNPNLYWYRQAAGRGLQLLFYSVGIGQISSEVPQNLSASRPQDRQFILSSKKLLLSDSGFYLCAWSTGTPYEQYFGPGTRLTVT.

The V and J genes are TRBV10-3 and TRBJ1-2; D is ambiguous. Germline CDR1 ENHRY, CDR2 SYGVKD. The V and J ends lost 4 bases and 6 bases respectively, with 6 bases between them. CDR3 length: 11 residues. The CDR3 reads CAISAGNGYTF. In DNA, the CDR3 is TGTGCCATCAGTGCGGGTAATGGCTACACCTTC.

This chain links TRBV6-6 with TRBJ1-5; maybe TRBD1 (5 bases). Trimming left V 2 bases short and J 3 bases short, with 8 bases between. Germline values: CDR1 MNHNY, CDR2 SVGAGI (reference sequence). This CDR3 comprises 14 residues. The CDR3 spells CASSYRGLNQPQHF. CDR3 coding DNA: TGTGCCAGCAGTTACAGGGGCCTCAATCAGCCCCAGCATTTT.

V is TRBV13 and J is TRBJ2-1, with 13 bases identical to TRBD2. The V segment lost 4 bases and the J segment 8 bases; nucleotides outside the gene matches: 8. CDR3 length: 16 residues. Germline assignment: CDR1 PRHDT and CDR2 FYEKMQ (reference sequence). Here the CDR3 DNA reads TGTGCCAGCAGCTGGACCGGGACTAGCGGGATGGATGAGCAGTTCTTC. Its protein is CASSWTGTSGMDEQFF.

The chain combines TRBV6-1 with TRBJ2-3, with TRBD2 identical over 7 bases. CDR1 and CDR2 from the germline V gene are MNHNS and SASEGT. V was clipped by 10 bases and J by 5 bases; unmatched bases: 6. The CDR3 totals 12 residues. The CDR3 protein is CAIPAGEDTQYF. CDR3 nucleotides: TGTGCCATACCTGCGGGGGAAGATACGCAGTATTTT.